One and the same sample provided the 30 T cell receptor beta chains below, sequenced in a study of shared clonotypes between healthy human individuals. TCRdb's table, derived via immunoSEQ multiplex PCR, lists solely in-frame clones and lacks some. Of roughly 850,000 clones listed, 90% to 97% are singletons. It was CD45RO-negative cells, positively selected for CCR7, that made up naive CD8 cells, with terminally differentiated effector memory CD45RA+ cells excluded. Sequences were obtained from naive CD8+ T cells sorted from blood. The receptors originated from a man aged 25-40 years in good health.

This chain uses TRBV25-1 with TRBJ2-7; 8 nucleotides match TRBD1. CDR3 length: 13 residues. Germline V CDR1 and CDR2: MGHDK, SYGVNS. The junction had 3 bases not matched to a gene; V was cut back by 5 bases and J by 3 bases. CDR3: CASSPGQVYEQYF. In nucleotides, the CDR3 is TGTGCCAGCAGTCCGGGACAGGTCTACGAGCAGTACTTC.

The CDR3 protein is CASSPQSHYSNQPQHF. In DNA form, the CDR3 reads TGTGCCAGCAGTCCTCAAAGCCATTATAGCAATCAGCCCCAGCATTTT. This chain links TRBV27 with TRBJ1-5; no definite D call. This CDR3 region has 16 residues. The V end lost 5 bases, the J end lost 0 bases, and 14 bases lay between the germline ends. Germline V gene lookup returns CDR1 MNHEY and CDR2 SMNVEV (reference sequence).

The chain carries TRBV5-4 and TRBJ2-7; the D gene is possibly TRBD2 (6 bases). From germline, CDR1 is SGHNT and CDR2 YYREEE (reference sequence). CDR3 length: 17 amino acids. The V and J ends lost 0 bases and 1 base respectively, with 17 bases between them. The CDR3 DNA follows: TGTGCCAGCAGCTTGGGGCATAACCTGGGGGGATCCTACGAGCAGTACTTC. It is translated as CASSLGHNLGGSYEQYF.

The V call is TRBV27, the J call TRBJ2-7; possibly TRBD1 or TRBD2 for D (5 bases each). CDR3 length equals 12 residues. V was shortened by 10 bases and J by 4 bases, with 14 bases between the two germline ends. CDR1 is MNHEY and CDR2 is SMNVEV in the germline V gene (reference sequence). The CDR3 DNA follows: TGTGCCACCCGAGGGACGGCGTACGAGCAGTACTTC. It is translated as CATRGTAYEQYF.

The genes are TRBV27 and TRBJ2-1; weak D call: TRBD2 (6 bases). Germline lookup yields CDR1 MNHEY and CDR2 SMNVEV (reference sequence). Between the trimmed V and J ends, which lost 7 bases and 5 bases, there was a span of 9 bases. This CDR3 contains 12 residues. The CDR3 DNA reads TGTGCCAGCATGGGACTTAACAATGAGCAGTTCTTC. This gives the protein CASMGLNNEQFF.

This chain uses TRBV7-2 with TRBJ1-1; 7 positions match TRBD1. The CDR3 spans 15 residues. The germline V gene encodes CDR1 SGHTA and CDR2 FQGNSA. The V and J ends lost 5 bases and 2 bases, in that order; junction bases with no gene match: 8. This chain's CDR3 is CASSPRGAFNTEAFF. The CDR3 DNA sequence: TGTGCCAGCAGCCCCAGGGGGGCTTTCAACACTGAAGCTTTCTTT.

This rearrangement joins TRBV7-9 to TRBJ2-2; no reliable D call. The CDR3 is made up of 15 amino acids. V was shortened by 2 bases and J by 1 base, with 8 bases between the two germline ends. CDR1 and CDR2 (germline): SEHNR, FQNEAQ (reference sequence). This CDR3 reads CASSLTDLNTGELFF. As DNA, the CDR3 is TGTGCCAGCAGCTTAACGGATTTGAACACCGGGGAGCTGTTTTTT.

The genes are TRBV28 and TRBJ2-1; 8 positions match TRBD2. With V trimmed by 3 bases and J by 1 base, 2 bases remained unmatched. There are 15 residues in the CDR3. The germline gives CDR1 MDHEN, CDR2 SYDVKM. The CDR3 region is CASSFAGGSYNEQFF. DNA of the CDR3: TGTGCCAGCAGTTTTGCGGGAGGTTCCTACAATGAGCAGTTCTTC.

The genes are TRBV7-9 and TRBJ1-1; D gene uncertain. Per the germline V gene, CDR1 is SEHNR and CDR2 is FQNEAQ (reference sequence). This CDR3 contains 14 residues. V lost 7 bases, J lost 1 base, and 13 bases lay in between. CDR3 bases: TGTGCCAGCACCCCGCTCCCGGGGAACACTGAAGCTTTCTTT. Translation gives CASTPLPGNTEAFF.

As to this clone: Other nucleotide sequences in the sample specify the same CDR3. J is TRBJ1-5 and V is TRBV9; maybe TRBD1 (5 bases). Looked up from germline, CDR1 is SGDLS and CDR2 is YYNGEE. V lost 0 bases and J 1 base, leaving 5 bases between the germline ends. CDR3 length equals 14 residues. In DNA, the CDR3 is TGTGCCAGCAGCGTAGGGGGGAGCAATCAGCCCCAGCATTTT. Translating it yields CASSVGGSNQPQHF.

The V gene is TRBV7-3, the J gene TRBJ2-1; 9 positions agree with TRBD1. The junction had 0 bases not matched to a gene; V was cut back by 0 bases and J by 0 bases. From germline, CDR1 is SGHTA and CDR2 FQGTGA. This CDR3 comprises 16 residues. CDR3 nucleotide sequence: TGTGCCAGCAGCTTAACGACAGGGGGCTCCTACAATGAGCAGTTCTTC. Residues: CASSLTTGGSYNEQFF.

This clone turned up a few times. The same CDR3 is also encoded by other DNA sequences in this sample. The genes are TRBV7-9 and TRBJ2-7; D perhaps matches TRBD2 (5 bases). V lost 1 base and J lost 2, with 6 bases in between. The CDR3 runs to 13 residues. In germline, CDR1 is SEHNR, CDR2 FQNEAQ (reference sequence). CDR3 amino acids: CASSLVGAYEQYF. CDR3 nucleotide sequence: TGTGCCAGCAGCTTAGTCGGGGCCTACGAGCAGTACTTC.

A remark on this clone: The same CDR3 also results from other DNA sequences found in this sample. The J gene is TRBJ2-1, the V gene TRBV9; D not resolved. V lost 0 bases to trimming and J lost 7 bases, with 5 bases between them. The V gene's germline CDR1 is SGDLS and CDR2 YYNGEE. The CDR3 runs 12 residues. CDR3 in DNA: TGTGCCAGCAGCGTAGAGGGAAATGAGCAGTTCTTC. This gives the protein CASSVEGNEQFF.

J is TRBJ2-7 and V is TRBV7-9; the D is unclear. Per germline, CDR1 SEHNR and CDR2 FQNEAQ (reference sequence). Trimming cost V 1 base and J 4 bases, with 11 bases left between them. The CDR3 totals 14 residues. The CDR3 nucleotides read TGTGCCAGCAGCTTAGAGGGTGACTGGTACGAGCAGTACTTC. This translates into CASSLEGDWYEQYF.

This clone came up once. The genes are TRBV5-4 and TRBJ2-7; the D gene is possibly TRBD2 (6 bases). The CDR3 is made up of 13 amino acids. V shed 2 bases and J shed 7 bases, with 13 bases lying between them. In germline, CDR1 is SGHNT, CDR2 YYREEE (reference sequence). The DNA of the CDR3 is TGTGCCAGCAGCTTTCTGGAGGGCCTAGAGCAGTACTTC. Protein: CASSFLEGLEQYF. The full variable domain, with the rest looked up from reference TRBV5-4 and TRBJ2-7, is ETGVTQSPTHLIKTRGQQVTLRCSSQSGHNTVSWYQQALGQGPQFIFQYYREEENGRGNFPPRFSGLQFPNYSSELNVNALELDDSALYLCASSFLEGLEQYFGPGTRLTVT.

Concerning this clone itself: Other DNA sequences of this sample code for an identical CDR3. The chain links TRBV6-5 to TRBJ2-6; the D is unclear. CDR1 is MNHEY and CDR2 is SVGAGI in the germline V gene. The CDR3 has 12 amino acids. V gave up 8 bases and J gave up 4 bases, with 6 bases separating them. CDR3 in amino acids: CASGSGANVLTF. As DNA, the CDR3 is TGTGCCAGCGGTTCAGGGGCCAACGTCCTGACTTTC.

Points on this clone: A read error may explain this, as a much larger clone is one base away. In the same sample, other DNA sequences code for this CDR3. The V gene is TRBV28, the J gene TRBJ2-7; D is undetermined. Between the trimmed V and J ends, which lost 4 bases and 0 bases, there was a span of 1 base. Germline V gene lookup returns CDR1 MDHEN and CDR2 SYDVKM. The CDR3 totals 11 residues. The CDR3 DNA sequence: TGTGCCAGCAGTTACTCCTACGAGCAGTACTTC. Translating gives CASSYSYEQYF.

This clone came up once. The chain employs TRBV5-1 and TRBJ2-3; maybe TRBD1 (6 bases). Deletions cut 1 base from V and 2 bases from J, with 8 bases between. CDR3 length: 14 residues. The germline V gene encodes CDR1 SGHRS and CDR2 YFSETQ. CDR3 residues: CASSLRQVTDTQYF. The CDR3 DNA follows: TGCGCCAGCAGCTTGAGACAGGTCACAGATACGCAGTATTTT.

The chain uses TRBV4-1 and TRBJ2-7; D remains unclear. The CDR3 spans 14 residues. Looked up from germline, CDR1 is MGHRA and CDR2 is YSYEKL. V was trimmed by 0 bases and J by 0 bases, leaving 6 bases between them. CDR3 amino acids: CASSQDASSYEQYF. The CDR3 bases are TGCGCCAGCAGCCAAGATGCGAGCTCCTACGAGCAGTACTTC.

In DNA form, the CDR3 reads TGTGCCAGCAGTACTATACCCGCCCCAACAGATACGCAGTATTTT. Translation gives CASSTIPAPTDTQYF. The chain has TRBV27 and TRBJ2-3; D is unresolved. Germline V gene sequence: CDR1 MNHEY, CDR2 SMNVEV (reference sequence). The CDR3 sequence is 15 residues long. Trimming took off 5 bases at V and 3 bases at J, with 15 bases between the two ends.

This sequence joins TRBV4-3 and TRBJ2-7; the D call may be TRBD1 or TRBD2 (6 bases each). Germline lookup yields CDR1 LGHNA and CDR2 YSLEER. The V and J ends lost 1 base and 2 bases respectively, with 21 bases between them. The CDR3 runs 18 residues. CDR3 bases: TGCGCCAGCAGCCAAGGAAGGGGGGATCGGACAGAAACCTACGAGCAGTACTTC. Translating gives CASSQGRGDRTETYEQYF.

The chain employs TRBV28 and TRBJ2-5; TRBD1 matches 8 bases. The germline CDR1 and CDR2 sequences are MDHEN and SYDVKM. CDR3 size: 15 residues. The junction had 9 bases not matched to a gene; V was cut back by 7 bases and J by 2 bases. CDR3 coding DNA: TGTGCCAGCACTCGGCAGGGGGCACATCAAGAGACCCAGTACTTC. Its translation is CASTRQGAHQETQYF. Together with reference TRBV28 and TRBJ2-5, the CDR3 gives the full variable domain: DVKVTQSSRYLVKRTGEKVFLECVQDMDHENMFWYRQDPGLGLRLIYFSYDVKMKEKGDIPEGYSVSREKKERFSLILESASTNQTSMYLCASTRQGAHQETQYFGPGTRLLVL.

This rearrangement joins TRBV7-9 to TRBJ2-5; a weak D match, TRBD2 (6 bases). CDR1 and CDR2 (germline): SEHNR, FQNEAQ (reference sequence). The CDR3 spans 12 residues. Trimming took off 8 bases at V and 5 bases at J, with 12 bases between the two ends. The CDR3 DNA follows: TGTGCCAGCGGTAGCGGTTTCGAGACCCAGTACTTC. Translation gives CASGSGFETQYF.

In DNA form, the CDR3 reads TGTGCCAGCAGTCAGTTTGCGGGAGGACACAATGAGCAGTTCTTC. This sequence encodes CASSQFAGGHNEQFF. The V call is TRBV28, the J call TRBJ2-1, with 8 bases matching TRBD2. This CDR3 has 15 amino acids. The J segment lost 5 bases and the V segment lost 5 bases, leaving 8 bases of the junction unmatched. CDR1 is MDHEN, CDR2 SYDVKM, per germline.

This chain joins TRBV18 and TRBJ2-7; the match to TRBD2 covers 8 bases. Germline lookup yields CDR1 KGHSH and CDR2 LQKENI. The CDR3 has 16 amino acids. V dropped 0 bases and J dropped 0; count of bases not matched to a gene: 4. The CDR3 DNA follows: TGTGCCAGCTCACCACCGGGGGCGGGGGGCTCCTACGAGCAGTACTTC. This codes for CASSPPGAGGSYEQYF.

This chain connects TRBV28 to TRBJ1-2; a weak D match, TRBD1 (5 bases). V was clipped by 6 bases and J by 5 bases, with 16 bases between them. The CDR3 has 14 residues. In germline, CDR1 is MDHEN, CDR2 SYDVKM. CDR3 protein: CASSLGRLAYGYTF. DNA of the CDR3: TGTGCCAGCAGCTTGGGACGGCTCGCATATGGCTACACCTTC.

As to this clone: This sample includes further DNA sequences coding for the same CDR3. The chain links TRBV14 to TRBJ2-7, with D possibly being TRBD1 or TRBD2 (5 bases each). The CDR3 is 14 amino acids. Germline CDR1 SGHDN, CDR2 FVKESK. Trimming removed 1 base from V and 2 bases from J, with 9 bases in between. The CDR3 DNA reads TGTGCCAGCAGCCAAGGCCTGGGGGCCTACGAGCAGTACTTC. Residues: CASSQGLGAYEQYF.

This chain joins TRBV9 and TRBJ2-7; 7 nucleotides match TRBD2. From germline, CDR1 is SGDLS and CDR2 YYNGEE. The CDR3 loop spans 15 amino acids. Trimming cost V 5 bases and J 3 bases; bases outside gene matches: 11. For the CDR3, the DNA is TGTGCCAGCAGTCCCTACGGGGGAGGGGACTACGAGCAGTACTTC. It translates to CASSPYGGGDYEQYF.

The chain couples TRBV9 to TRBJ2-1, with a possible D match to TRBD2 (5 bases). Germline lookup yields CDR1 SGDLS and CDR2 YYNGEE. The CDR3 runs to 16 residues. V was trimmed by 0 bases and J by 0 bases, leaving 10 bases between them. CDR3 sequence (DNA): TGTGCCAGCAGCGTAGTGGAAGGGAGCTCCTACAATGAGCAGTTCTTC. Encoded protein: CASSVVEGSSYNEQFF.

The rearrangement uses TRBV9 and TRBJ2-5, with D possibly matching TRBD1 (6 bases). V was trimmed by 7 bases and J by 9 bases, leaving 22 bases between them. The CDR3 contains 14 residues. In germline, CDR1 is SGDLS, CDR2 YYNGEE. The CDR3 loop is CASSPGKGGSAQYF. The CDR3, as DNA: TGTGCCAGCTCGCCGGGGAAAGGGGGATCCGCCCAGTACTTC.